The 6 T cell receptor beta chains listed next were all sequenced from one sample in a study of shared clonotypes between healthy human individuals. TCRdb's copy holds only in-frame clones and misses some; the assay was immunoSEQ multiplex PCR. The repertoire includes hundreds of thousands of clones, approximately 96% of them detected once, and approximately 0.11% sits in the top ten. Naive CD8 isolation took CD45RO-negative cells positively selected for CCR7 and excluded terminally differentiated effector memory CD45RA+ cells. What was sequenced was naive CD8+ T cells sorted from blood. These TCRs come from a woman aged 30 to 39 in good health.

The chain joins TRBV6-1 to TRBJ2-1; maybe TRBD2 (6 bases). CDR1 and CDR2 from the germline V gene are MNHNS and SASEGT. The CDR3 runs 15 residues. Trimming removed 6 bases at V and 5 bases at J, with 17 bases between. Here the CDR3 DNA reads TGTGCCAGCAGAGGGACTCGAGAGACGAACAATGAGCAGTTCTTC. This codes for CASRGTRETNNEQFF.

V gene TRBV29-1 combines with J gene TRBJ2-1; TRBD2 agrees at 10 bases. The CDR3 is 14 residues long. The V segment lost 7 bases and the J segment 7 bases; nucleotides outside the gene matches: 10. Germline loops: CDR1 SQVTM, CDR2 ANQGSEA. CDR3 loop: CSGRGGLATNEQFF. CDR3 sequence (DNA): TGCAGCGGGAGGGGGGGACTAGCGACTAATGAGCAGTTCTTC.

This chain links TRBV6-1 with TRBJ1-5, with D unclear. CDR1 is MNHNS and CDR2 is SASEGT in the germline V gene. The CDR3 is 14 amino acids. V was shortened by 1 base and J by 5 bases, with 9 bases between the two germline ends. CDR3 region: CASSEVVGDQPQHF. CDR3 bases: TGTGCCAGCAGTGAAGTCGTGGGTGATCAGCCCCAGCATTTT.

V usage is TRBV28 and J usage is TRBJ1-5; 7 bases fit TRBD1. Germline CDR1 and CDR2: MDHEN and SYDVKM. The trim removed 7 bases at V and 0 bases at J, leaving 15 bases unmatched. This CDR3 comprises 18 residues. The CDR3, as DNA: TGTGCCAGCACCCTCTTCAGGGGGGGCCGATATAGCAATCAGCCCCAGCATTTT. Encoded protein: CASTLFRGGRYSNQPQHF.

The rearrangement joins TRBV6-5 to TRBJ1-4; D may be TRBD1 (6 bases). The germline V gene has CDR1 MNHEY and CDR2 SVGAGI. The CDR3 is made up of 15 amino acids. The V gene lost 7 bases and the J gene lost 5 bases, with 17 bases spanning the gap. CDR3 bases: TGTGCCAGCACCGCTCTATTGGGGGCGAATGAAAAACTGTTTTTT. It translates to CASTALLGANEKLFF.

V usage is TRBV7-9 and J usage is TRBJ1-2; tentatively, D is TRBD1 (5 bases). The CDR3 consists of 16 residues. V lost 4 bases, J lost 3 bases, and 18 bases lay in between. Germline loops: CDR1 SEHNR, CDR2 FQNEAQ (reference sequence). DNA for the CDR3: TGTGCCAGCAGCTCCCTCCCAGGGAGGGCAGACTATGGCTACACCTTC. Its translation is CASSSLPGRADYGYTF.